This T cell receptor (beta chain) derives from a study of blood T cell repertoires in COVID-19. In the source study's methods: Cell counts per sample came from amplifying reference gene primers. The protocol was immunoSEQ multiplex PCR, while the TCRdb copy is restricted to in-frame clones and leaves out a portion. The V and J calls and the clone size are those of that table, but D and trimming were determined from the DNA. The top ten hold approximately 19% of the sample, which has approximately 220,000 clones, 85% seen once. This CDR3 comprises 16 residues. V gave up 7 bases and J gave up 1 base, with 19 bases separating them. CDR1 is SNHLY and CDR2 is FYNNEI in the germline V gene.

Material for sequencing was PBMCs or T cells enriched from blood (not recorded which). V usage is TRBV2 and J usage is TRBJ1-1; D is possibly TRBD1 (6 bases). The source of this sequence is a man aged 40-49 years who had recovered from COVID-19. The CDR3 DNA sequence: TGTGCCAGCATTTTGACAGGACTTCGGGAGAACACTGAAGCTTTCTTT. It yields the protein CASILTGLRENTEAFF.